This T cell receptor (beta chain) was identified in a study of T cell responses to AZD1222 COVID-19 vaccine. This CDR3 region has 14 residues. Trimming shortened V by 7 bases and J by 2 bases, and 15 bases separated the two germline ends. CDR1 and CDR2 from the germline V gene are MNHNY and SVGAGI (reference sequence). Here immunoSEQ multiplex PCR was the method, and the copy in TCRdb shows in-frame clones only, minus some. There are approximately 90,000 clones in the sample; around 90% occur only once, and around 8% lies in the top ten. The clonotype comes from an adult in good health. The V gene is TRBV6-6, the J gene TRBJ2-7; maybe TRBD1 (6 bases). Here the sequenced sample was peripheral blood, taken on day 0 of AZD1222 vaccination. This CDR3 reads CASKVRQDAYEQYF. For the CDR3, the DNA is TGTGCCAGCAAGGTGAGACAGGACGCCTACGAGCAGTACTTC.